The 13 T cell receptor beta chains listed next were all sequenced from one sample in a study of cytomegalovirus exposure and HLA in healthy donors. The PCR ran on 60 Vbeta and 13 Jbeta primers. This table comes from immunoSEQ multiplex PCR, and its TCRdb copy is limited to in-frame clones, with some not included. The sample includes about 170,000 clones, around 84% of them seen just once. Sequencing was performed on PBMCs. Receptors originate from a man aged 25-45 years in good health and CMV-seropositive.

The chain is built from TRBV5-4 and TRBJ2-1; 7 bases fit TRBD2. V was clipped by 3 bases and J by 12 bases; unmatched bases: 6. Germline CDR1 SGHNT, CDR2 YYREEE (reference sequence). CDR3 length: 12 residues. In DNA, the CDR3 is TGTGCCAGCAGCTGGGGCGGGAGTCGGCAGTTCTTC. Translated: CASSWGGSRQFF.

The rearrangement uses TRBV14 and TRBJ2-2; 8 positions agree with TRBD2. Losses at the gene ends were 0 bases for V and 7 bases for J; bases not matched to a gene: 10. CDR1 SGHDN and CDR2 FVKESK come from the germline V gene. The CDR3 runs 17 residues. The CDR3 bases are TGTGCCAGCAGCCAAGATTTAGGGCTAGCGGGTCTCGGGGAGCTGTTTTTT. It codes for CASSQDLGLAGLGELFF.

About this clone itself: Other DNA sequences in the same sample also yield this CDR3. The V gene is TRBV10-3, the J gene TRBJ1-4; the D gene is possibly TRBD1 (6 bases). Germline values: CDR1 ENHRY, CDR2 SYGVKD. V lost 8 bases, J lost 2 bases, and 9 bases lay in between. The CDR3 runs to 13 residues. The chain's CDR3 is CAISGGTNEKLFF. The CDR3 DNA follows: TGTGCCATCTCGGGGGGCACTAATGAAAAACTGTTTTTT.

The CDR3 DNA reads as TGTGCCAGCAACCCGACAGATTACTATGGCTACACCTTC. Its translation: CASNPTDYYGYTF. The chain is built from TRBV2 and TRBJ1-2, with a tentative D call TRBD1 (5 bases). Germline V CDR1 and CDR2: SNHLY, FYNNEI. There are 13 residues in the CDR3. Trimming left V 7 bases short and J 3 bases short, with 12 bases between.

In its sample, this clone was seen a few times. The V and J genes are TRBV19 and TRBJ2-1; D call uncertain. The germline V gene has CDR1 LNHDA and CDR2 SQIVND (reference sequence). Trimming removed 3 bases from V and 2 bases from J, with 8 bases in between. This CDR3 comprises 14 residues. This CDR3 reads CASSILEAYNEQFF. The CDR3 nucleotides are TGTGCCAGTAGTATTCTAGAAGCCTACAATGAGCAGTTCTTC.

The rearrangement joins TRBV5-1 to TRBJ1-1, with unresolved D. Germline V gene data show CDR1 as SGHRS and CDR2 as YFSETQ. Trimming shortened V by 0 bases and J by 1 base, and 4 bases separated the two germline ends. The CDR3 is made up of 13 amino acids. CDR3 amino acids: CASSLEANTEAFF. CDR3 DNA: TGCGCCAGCAGCTTGGAAGCGAACACTGAAGCTTTCTTT. Variable domain in full (rest from reference TRBV5-1 and TRBJ1-1): KAGVTQTPRYLIKTRGQQVTLSCSPISGHRSVSWYQQTPGQGLQFLFEYFSETQRNKGNFPGRFSGRQFSNSRSEMNVSTLELGDSALYLCASSLEANTEAFFGQGTRLTVV.

This clone appeared a single time. The rearrangement uses TRBV9 and TRBJ2-3; 8 bases align to TRBD2. Germline assignment: CDR1 SGDLS and CDR2 YYNGEE. The length of the CDR3 is 16 residues. V was pared by 1 base and J by 9 bases, with 13 bases of the junction left unmatched. The CDR3 reads CASSVSPFRGGTTQYF. Here the CDR3 DNA reads TGTGCCAGCAGCGTATCCCCCTTCCGGGGGGGAACGACGCAGTATTTT.

This clone was seen a single time. The chain carries TRBV30 and TRBJ2-2, with 10 nucleotides matching TRBD1. Germline V gene data show CDR1 as GTSNPN and CDR2 as SVGIG (reference sequence). The length of the CDR3 is 16 residues. V trimming: 0 bases; J trimming: 5 bases; junction bases outside the gene matches: 6. Here the CDR3 reads CAWSVAGQGITGELFF. CDR3 nucleotides: TGTGCCTGGAGTGTAGCGGGACAGGGGATTACCGGGGAGCTGTTTTTT.

The chain links TRBV29-1 to TRBJ1-1, with D unresolved. Deletions cut 3 bases from V and 6 bases from J, with 8 bases between. Germline values: CDR1 SQVTM, CDR2 ANQGSEA. This CDR3 comprises 11 residues. The CDR3 DNA follows: TGCAGCGTTGACCGCGGGTCTGAAGCTTTCTTT. Its translation: CSVDRGSEAFF.

The chain employs TRBV9 and TRBJ2-2, with 8 bases fitting TRBD1. In germline, CDR1 is SGDLS, CDR2 YYNGEE. The V and J ends lost 4 bases and 2 bases, in that order; junction bases with no gene match: 7. The CDR3 runs to 16 residues. CDR3 amino acids: CASSYWTGRNTGELFF. In nucleotides, the CDR3 is TGTGCCAGCAGCTATTGGACAGGGAGAAACACCGGGGAGCTGTTTTTT.

This clone was found once. J is TRBJ1-1 and V is TRBV7-2; D gene unclear. The V and J ends lost 2 bases and 0 bases respectively, with 13 bases between them. The germline gives CDR1 SGHTA, CDR2 FQGNSA. The CDR3 has 16 amino acids. In nucleotides, the CDR3 is TGTGCCAGCAGCTTATCGGTACGTACTATGAACACTGAAGCTTTCTTT. Translation gives CASSLSVRTMNTEAFF.

The chain couples TRBV4-1 to TRBJ1-2; weak D call: TRBD1 (6 bases). The CDR3 contains 15 residues. Germline V gives CDR1 MGHRA, CDR2 YSYEKL. Trimming left V 0 bases short and J 4 bases short, with 12 bases between. CDR3 DNA: TGCGCCAGCAGCCAAGACACCGGGACAACCTATGGCTACACCTTC. Protein product: CASSQDTGTTYGYTF.

The chain couples TRBV5-4 to TRBJ2-1; 7 bases are shared with TRBD1. Germline V gene lookup returns CDR1 SGHNT and CDR2 YYREEE (reference sequence). J was trimmed by 8 bases and V by 1 base; bases with no gene match: 12. The CDR3 spans 16 residues. The CDR3 coding sequence is TGTGCCAGCAGCTTGAAGGTGATACAGGGGATGGATGAGCAGTTCTTC. It specifies CASSLKVIQGMDEQFF.